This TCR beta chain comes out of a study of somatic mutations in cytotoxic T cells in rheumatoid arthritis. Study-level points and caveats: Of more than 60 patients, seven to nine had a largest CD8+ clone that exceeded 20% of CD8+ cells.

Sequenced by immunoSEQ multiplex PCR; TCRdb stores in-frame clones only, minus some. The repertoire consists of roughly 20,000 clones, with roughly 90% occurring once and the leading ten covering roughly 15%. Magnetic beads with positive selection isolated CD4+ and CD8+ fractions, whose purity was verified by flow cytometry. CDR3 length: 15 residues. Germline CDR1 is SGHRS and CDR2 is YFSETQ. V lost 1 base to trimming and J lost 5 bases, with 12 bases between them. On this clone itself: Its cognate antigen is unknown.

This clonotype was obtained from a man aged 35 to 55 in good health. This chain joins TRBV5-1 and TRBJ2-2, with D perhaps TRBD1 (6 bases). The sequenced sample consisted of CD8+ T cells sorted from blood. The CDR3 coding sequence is TGCGCCAGCAGCTTGCGAGTGAGGGGGACCGGGGAGCTGTTTTTT. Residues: CASSLRVRGTGELFF.